This is a list of T cell receptor beta chains from one sample in a study of shared clonotypes between healthy human individuals. Only in-frame clones appear in the TCRdb table, and some are missing; sequencing was by immunoSEQ multiplex PCR. The table has roughly 700,000 clones, roughly 70% seen once. Sequencing was carried out using memory CD4+ T cells sorted from blood. These receptors all stem from a woman aged 30 to 39 in good health. The conserved cysteine and the conserved F or W are not part of the CDR3 here. The order of the fields is J gene, V gene, CDR3 protein.

TRBJ2-5 TRBV4-1 ASTSGRWSSREETQY
TRBJ2-1 TRBV15 ATSDPYNEQF
TRBJ1-5 TRBV29-1 SVGDGLMGNQPQH
TRBJ2-7 TRBV28 ASTRGLAYEQY
TRBJ2-4 TRBV19 ASSPSGAGQNIQY
TRBJ1-3 TRBV4-1 ASSQDLTIGNTIY
TRBJ2-1 TRBV19 ASSIGLAGVIAEQF
TRBJ1-5 TRBV27 ASSIGGSNQPQH
TRBJ2-7 TRBV18 ASSPYTGVGEQY
TRBJ2-2 TRBV2 ASNSFGGPASTGELF
TRBJ2-2 TRBV7-8 ASSPSRHRTGELF
TRBJ2-2 TRBV11-3 ASSPRTETGELF
TRBJ2-7 TRBV7-9 ASSWSSYEQY
TRBJ2-4 TRBV10-3 AIGEGEVKNIQY
TRBJ2-1 TRBV5-1 ASSGRRASSYNEQF
TRBJ1-5 TRBV19 ASRTRDLGQPQH
TRBJ2-3 TRBV7-2 ASSLANTDTQY
TRBJ2-1 TRBV7-9 ASREGGEQF
TRBJ2-7 TRBV30 AWEPGLAATYEQY
TRBJ2-7 TRBV5-6 ASSLYGQGRGAD
TRBJ2-1 TRBV6-4 ASSDGDTGAEQF
TRBJ2-7 TRBV2 ASSDPYRDSSYEQY
TRBJ2-3 TRBV7-9 ASTALSGVGTDTQY
TRBJ2-2 TRBV9 ASSVRREGRVGELF
TRBJ2-7 TRBV5-1 ASSGTGDEQY
TRBJ2-7 TRBV7-8 ASSLAGSLDYEQY
TRBJ1-4 TRBV5-1 ASSLMGQLTNEKLF
TRBJ2-3 TRBV21-1 ASSKAGTDTQY
TRBJ2-2 TRBV7-9 ASSSGLAGKTGELF
TRBJ1-3 TRBV6-5 ASSSRTRTSGNTIY
TRBJ2-3 TRBV4-1 ASSQAPFPATDTQY
TRBJ2-7 TRBV2 AVGRDEQY
TRBJ1-1 TRBV30 AWTFGTGVEAF
TRBJ1-2 TRBV27 ASADRLRGYT
TRBJ2-7 TRBV11-2 ASSLLAGTGAYEQY
TRBJ1-1 TRBV6-5 AAGGSEAF
TRBJ2-5 TRBV5-6 ASSPGTGQETQY